These T cell receptor beta chains were read from a single sample in a study of vaccination and CD4 T cells after COVID-19. No antigen has been identified for these receptors. MiXCR was run by TCRdb on the PCR reads, yielding one entry per CDR3 protein. In the table there are about 14,000 distinct CDR3 sequences, less than 70% of which are singletons. Material for sequencing was CD4+ T cells from blood, cultured in vitro. These receptors were collected from a human donor who had recovered from COVID-19. The CDR3 runs from the conserved cysteine through the conserved F or W. The D gene is left open where the match is weak. For some rows the clone size is stated as once, few or many, or as a class when expanded; others skip it.

V: TRBV20-1
J: TRBJ1-5
size: .
D: .
DNA: TGCAGTGCTAGTTTCAGGGATCATCAGCCCCAGCATTTT
CDR3: CSASFRDHQPQHF

V: TRBV7-6
J: TRBJ1-1
size: few
D: .
DNA: TGTGCCAGCAGCTCTCAGGCAGGGGTCAACACTGAAGCTTTCTTT
CDR3: CASSSQAGVNTEAFF

V: TRBV21-1
J: TRBJ2-7
size: .
D: .
DNA: TGTGCCAGCAGCAAATTAGGGACTAGCGTGACCTACGAGCAGTACTTC
CDR3: CASSKLGTSVTYEQYF

V: TRBV11-2
J: TRBJ2-1
size: .
D: TRBD2
DNA: TGTGCCAGCAGCTTAATGTCTAGCGGGTTCAATGAGCAGTTCTTC
CDR3: CASSLMSSGFNEQFF

V: TRBV7-2
J: TRBJ2-7
size: .
D: TRBD2
DNA: TGTGCCAGCAGCTCACCTCAGCGGGAGGGGGACGAGCAGTACTTC
CDR3: CASSSPQREGDEQYF

V: TRBV6-1
J: TRBJ1-6
size: few
D: .
DNA: TGTGCCAGCAGCCCCCACGGGGACACCGATTCACCCCTCCACTTT
CDR3: CASSPHGDTDSPLHF

V: TRBV25-1
J: TRBJ2-7
size: .
D: .
DNA: TGTGCCAGCAGTGGAAGGCCTTCCCCCTACGAGCAGTACTTC
CDR3: CASSGRPSPYEQYF

V: TRBV19
J: TRBJ2-5
size: once
D: TRBD1
DNA: TGTGCCAGTAGCAAACCCTCAGGGGGCGGAAAGGAGACCCAGTACTTC
CDR3: CASSKPSGGGKETQYF

V: TRBV5-6
J: TRBJ2-5
size: .
D: .
DNA: TGTGCCAGCAGTCGGGGGGAGACCCAGTACTTC
CDR3: CASSRGETQYF

V: TRBV6-2/TRBV6-3
J: TRBJ2-3
size: few
D: TRBD2
DNA: TGTGCCAGCAAGGGACTACTAGGAGATACGCAGTATTTT
CDR3: CASKGLLGDTQYF

V: TRBV19
J: TRBJ1-6
size: .
D: .
DNA: TGTGCCAGTAGTGAACTCAGAAATTCACCCCTCCACTTT
CDR3: CASSELRNSPLHF

V: TRBV25-1
J: TRBJ2-5
size: few
D: TRBD2
DNA: TGTGCCAGCAGTCGGACTAGCGGTCAAGAGACCCAGTACTTC
CDR3: CASSRTSGQETQYF

V: TRBV20-1
J: TRBJ2-1
size: .
D: .
DNA: TGCAGTGCTAGAGTGGCAGGTTCCTACAATGAGCAGTTCTTC
CDR3: CSARVAGSYNEQFF

V: TRBV19
J: TRBJ1-2
size: .
D: TRBD1
DNA: TGTGCCAGTAGTAGATCCTGGGACAGTTACTTATATGGCTACACCTTC
CDR3: CASSRSWDSYLYGYTF

V: TRBV25-1
J: TRBJ2-5
size: .
D: TRBD1
DNA: TGTGCCAGCAGTGAATCTCGAGGGGGCGGAGAGACCCAGTACTTC
CDR3: CASSESRGGGETQYF

V: TRBV15
J: TRBJ2-5
size: .
D: TRBD2
DNA: TGTGCCACCAGCACAGGGACTAGCGGGAGGGAGACCCAGTACTTC
CDR3: CATSTGTSGRETQYF

V: TRBV5-1
J: TRBJ2-5
size: .
D: .
DNA: TGCGCCAGCAGCTTGGTTGCAAACCAAGAGACCCAGTACTTC
CDR3: CASSLVANQETQYF

V: TRBV20-1
J: TRBJ2-7
size: .
D: TRBD2
DNA: TGCAGTGCTAGAGCTGGTAGCGGGGTAGTATCCTACGAGCAGTACTTC
CDR3: CSARAGSGVVSYEQYF

V: TRBV10-2
J: TRBJ2-1
size: .
D: .
DNA: TGCGCCAGCACGCGATATAACAGGGAGGATGAGCAGTTCTTC
CDR3: CASTRYNREDEQFF

V: TRBV20-1
J: TRBJ2-7
size: few
D: TRBD2
DNA: TGCAGTGCTACGGGACTAGCGGGAGTGAGGGAGCAGTACTTC
CDR3: CSATGLAGVREQYF

V: TRBV4-2
J: TRBJ2-5
size: .
D: TRBD2
DNA: TGTGCCAGCAGCCAAGGGGGGGGAGAGACCCAGTACTTC
CDR3: CASSQGGGETQYF

V: TRBV4-2
J: TRBJ1-3
size: .
D: .
DNA: TGTGCCAGCAGCCAAGGGGATAAAGGAAACACCATATATTTT
CDR3: CASSQGDKGNTIYF

V: TRBV7-2
J: TRBJ2-1
size: few
D: TRBD2
DNA: TGTGCCAGCAGCCCCGGACTAGCGGGAGAGTCATCCTACAATGAGCAGTTCTTC
CDR3: CASSPGLAGESSYNEQFF

V: TRBV28
J: TRBJ1-2
size: .
D: .
DNA: TGTGCCAGCAGGAGCCACGCACCCTATGGCTACACCTTC
CDR3: CASRSHAPYGYTF